A selection of T cell receptor beta chains follows, all from one sample in a study of blood T cell repertoires in COVID-19. Sequencing used immunoSEQ multiplex PCR; TCRdb keeps in-frame clones, though not all of them. The data show about 200,000 clones, around 84% seen once. The specimen sequenced was peripheral blood. These receptors were taken from a man aged 55 to 70 with acute or convalescent COVID-19. CDR3s include the opening cysteine and the closing phenylalanine or tryptophan. D genes are given only for firm matches. The size of a clone is reported for some rows only, either as once, few or many, or as a class for expanded clones.

-	TRBD1	TRBJ1-1	TRBV7-2	TGTGCCAGCAGCTTACGGCAGGGGGCCATCGAAGCTTTCTTT	CASSLRQGAIEAFF
-	TRBD2	TRBJ2-7	TRBV7-9	TGTGCCAGCAGCGAGCGGGTTGAACTAGCGGGACACGAGCAGTACTTC	CASSERVELAGHEQYF
few	-	TRBJ2-4	TRBV4-1	TGCGCCAGCAGCCAAGAAGACGGGTTGGACATTCAGTACTTC	CASSQEDGLDIQYF
-	TRBD2	TRBJ2-7	TRBV18	TGTGCCAGCTCACCGATGACTAGCGACGAGCAGTACTTC	CASSPMTSDEQYF
-	-	TRBJ2-3	TRBV7-7	TGTGCCAGCAGCACAGACAGGGGAGGGACAGATACGCAGTATTTT	CASSTDRGGTDTQYF
-	TRBD1	TRBJ2-7	TRBV2	TGTGCCAGCAAGGGGGCTCGGTACGAGCAGTACTTC	CASKGARYEQYF
-	-	TRBJ1-3	TRBV28	TGTGCCAGCACCCCACAGAGCTCTGGAAACACCATATATTTT	CASTPQSSGNTIYF
-	-	TRBJ1-1	TRBV7-3	TGTGCCGGACGGAGGGAGGACAACACTGAAGCTTTCTTT	CAGRREDNTEAFF
-	-	TRBJ2-5	TRBV7-3	TGTGCCAGCAGCCTAAACAACGCGGGTGAGACCCAGTACTTC	CASSLNNAGETQYF
-	-	TRBJ1-5	TRBV7-6	TGTGCCAGCAGCTTAGAGGCAGGGCACAATCAGCCCCAGCATTTT	CASSLEAGHNQPQHF
-	-	TRBJ1-2	TRBV11-2	TGTGCCAGCAGCTCTAGTCAGGGCCTCTATGGCTACACCTTC	CASSSSQGLYGYTF
-	TRBD2	TRBJ2-1	TRBV4-1	TGCGCCAGCAGCCGAATACAGCGGGGGCCCTACAATGAGCAGTTCTTC	CASSRIQRGPYNEQFF
-	-	TRBJ2-2	TRBV12-2	TGTGCAAGTCGCTCGGTTCGAATCGGGACTAGCGGGAGGAATACGAACACCGGGGAGCTGTTTTTT	CASRSVRIGTSGRNTNTGELFF
-	TRBD1	TRBJ2-1	TRBV27	TGTGCCAGCTATTCTGACAGGGTTGGTGAGCAGTTCTTC	CASYSDRVGEQFF
-	TRBD2	TRBJ2-5	TRBV15	TGTGCCACCAGCACGACTAGCGGGGGGTCCCGAGAGACCCAGTACTTC	CATSTTSGGSRETQYF
-	TRBD1	TRBJ1-2	TRBV7-9	TGTGCCAGCAGCCCGGGACAGAACAGGAACTATGGCTACACCTTC	CASSPGQNRNYGYTF
few	-	TRBJ2-3	TRBV4-1	TGCGCCAGCAGCCAGCCTGGTGGGGCGCGGGACACAGATACGCAGTATTTT	CASSQPGGARDTDTQYF
-	-	TRBJ1-3	TRBV7-6	TGTGCCAGCAGCTTAGCGGCTGGTAGGGGGACAAGCATATATTTT	CASSLAAGRGTSIYF
-	TRBD2	TRBJ2-3	TRBV5-4	TGTGCCAGCAGCTCCCCGCTCGGGGGGGAGAGCACAGATACGCAGTATTTT	CASSSPLGGESTDTQYF
-	-	TRBJ1-3	TRBV7-9	TGTGCCAGCAGCTTAGCGCCAGATCGCTCTGGAAACACCATATATTTT	CASSLAPDRSGNTIYF
-	TRBD1	TRBJ2-7	TRBV27	TGTGCCAGCAGTGCACCGGGACAGGGTGCCGAGCAGTACTTC	CASSAPGQGAEQYF
-	TRBD1	TRBJ2-2	TRBV29-1	TGCAGCGTCCAGGGGGCAGGCACCGGGGAGCTGTTTTTT	CSVQGAGTGELFF
-	TRBD2	TRBJ2-6	TRBV9	TGTGCCAGCAGCCCCCGACTAGCGGGAGGCTCTGGGGCCAACGTCCTGACTTTC	CASSPRLAGGSGANVLTF
-	TRBD2	TRBJ2-3	TRBV28	TGTGCCAGCCTAGCGGGAAATACGCAGTATTTT	CASLAGNTQYF
few	-	TRBJ2-6	TRBV11-2	TGTGCCAGCAGCTCCGAGGGTTCTGGGGCCAACGTCCTGACTTTC	CASSSEGSGANVLTF
-	-	TRBJ2-2	TRBV28	TGTGCCAGCACCGTGGGGGGGGCAGGACAGAACACCGGGGAGCTGTTTTTT	CASTVGGAGQNTGELFF
once	TRBD2	TRBJ2-1	TRBV5-6	TGTGCCAGCAGCTCCTACGCCAAGACTAGCCCGAAGGACGATGAGCAGTTCTTC	CASSSYAKTSPKDDEQFF